This TCR beta chain was captured in a study of blood T cell repertoires in COVID-19 (TCRdb year 2020). Some background on the complete study: Samples from collaborators originated in the United States, Italy and Spain and spanned both the acute and convalescent phases of COVID-19. Samples were obtained from the ongoing ImmuneRACE study (first 160 participants) and from over 1,000 subjects provided by 6 global collaborators. Deeply sampled blood TCRbeta repertoires from subjects exposed to, actively infected with, or recovered from COVID-19 were included in the dataset. The material from the prospective study consisted of cDNA or gDNA derived from T cells, B-cell-depleted T cells, or PBMCs. A freely available public database, intended as a resource for researchers studying the immune response to SARS-CoV-2, is where the repertoires were released. The sample metadata nearly always contained a de-identified subject ID, COVID-19 status, age in years and sex. Where available, HLA class I and class II types were taken from metadata supplied by the sample provider and were not determined by assay-based typing. Paper-wide results and their limitations: The amount of clinical and demographic metadata varied by source and participant and was provided uncurated.

TCRbeta CDR3 regions were amplified from genomic DNA by means of the immunoSEQ Assay, a bias-controlled multiplex PCR. Per the original workflow: Nucleated cell counts per sample were estimated from amplification of reference gene primers within the assay. Sequence reads were collapsed and filtered to measure the absolute abundance of every unique TCRbeta CDR3 rearrangement. Productive Simpson clonality was computed per sample as the square root of Simpson's diversity index over productive rearrangements. TCRdb took over this immuneACCESS table, retaining in-frame rearrangements with V and J assigned. Such tables are incomplete; in checked studies, under half of the missing clones stem from an unresolved V gene, and the remainder is unexplained. The V and J calls and clone size are taken from that table; D and trimming were inferred from the DNA. Here the sample has approximately 190,000 clones; roughly 80% occur a single time. Of the sample, over 6.5% falls within the top ten clones.

According to the germline V gene (reference sequence), CDR1 reads LGHDT and CDR2 reads YNNKEL. At the junction V is shortened by 4 bases and J by 6 bases; bases outside the gene matches: 5. There are 14 amino acids in the CDR3, from cysteine to phenylalanine inclusive. CDR3 DNA is the only sequence kept; it has 42 bases, read in frame from the first base. A note on this clone: Its specific antigen is unknown. No qualities accompany the bases; no much larger clone lies one base away.

Enrolling through a virtual design, the prospective study's participants ranged in age from about 18 to 89 years and lived across about two dozen United States geographic areas. Cohort assignment in the prospective study relied on participant-reported clinical history from a screening survey and a study questionnaire. Recovered participants in ImmuneRACE Cohort 3 were defined as having two consecutive negative NP/OP PCR tests, clearance from a healthcare professional, or resolution of symptoms. Each participant in the prospective study had whole blood, serum and a nasopharyngeal or oropharyngeal swab collected by mobile phlebotomists. Prospective study participants could optionally give additional blood draws and questionnaires over a roughly 2-month period. Before DNA extraction, blood samples from the prospective study were shipped at room temperature or frozen.

The sequence was obtained from a man in his forties who had recovered from COVID-19. The V gene is TRBV3-1 (or the pseudogene TRBV3-2) and the J gene is TRBJ2-7; 11 bases in the middle match TRBD1. Sequencing was carried out using PBMCs or T cells enriched from blood (not recorded which). The sequence in DNA is TGTGCCAGCAGCCGCCGGGACAGGGGGTCCGAGCAGTACTTC. Translation gives CASSRRDRGSEQYF.